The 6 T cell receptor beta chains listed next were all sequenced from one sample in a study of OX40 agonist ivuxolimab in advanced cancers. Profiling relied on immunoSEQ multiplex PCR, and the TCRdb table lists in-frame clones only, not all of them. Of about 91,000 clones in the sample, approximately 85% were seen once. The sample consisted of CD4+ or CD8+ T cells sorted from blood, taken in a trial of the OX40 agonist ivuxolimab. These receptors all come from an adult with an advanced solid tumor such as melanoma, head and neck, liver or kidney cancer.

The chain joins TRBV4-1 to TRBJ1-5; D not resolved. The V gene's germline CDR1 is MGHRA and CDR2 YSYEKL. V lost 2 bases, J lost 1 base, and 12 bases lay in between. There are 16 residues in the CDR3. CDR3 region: CASSQLRQPSNQPQHF. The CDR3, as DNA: TGCGCCAGCAGCCAACTACGGCAGCCCAGCAATCAGCCCCAGCATTTT.

The CDR3 bases are TGTGCCAGCACCTCGGACAGGGCTGGAAACACCATATATTTT. Translating it yields CASTSDRAGNTIYF. The chain recombines TRBV6-5 with TRBJ1-3; 8 nucleotides line up with TRBD1. Losses at the gene ends were 7 bases for V and 2 bases for J; bases not matched to a gene: 4. The CDR3 has 14 amino acids. The V gene's germline CDR1 is MNHEY and CDR2 SVGAGI.

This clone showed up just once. CDR3 protein: CASSVEGTYNSPLHF. DNA of the CDR3: TGTGCCAGCAGCGTAGAAGGCACCTATAATTCACCCCTCCACTTT. The chain combines TRBV9 with TRBJ1-6; D unclear. The CDR3 runs to 15 residues. The V end lost 0 bases, the J end lost 2 bases, and 6 bases lay between the germline ends. The germline gives CDR1 SGDLS, CDR2 YYNGEE.

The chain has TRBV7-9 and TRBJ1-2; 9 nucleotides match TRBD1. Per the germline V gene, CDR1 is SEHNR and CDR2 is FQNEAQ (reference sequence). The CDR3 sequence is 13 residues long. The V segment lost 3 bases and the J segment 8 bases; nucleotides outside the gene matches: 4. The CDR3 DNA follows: TGTGCCAGCAGCTTTTTACAGGGGGCCGGCTACACCTTC. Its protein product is CASSFLQGAGYTF.

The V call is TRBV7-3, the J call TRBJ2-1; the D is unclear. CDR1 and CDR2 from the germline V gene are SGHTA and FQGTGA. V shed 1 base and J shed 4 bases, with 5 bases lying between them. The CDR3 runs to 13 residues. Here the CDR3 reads CASSLMIYNEQFF. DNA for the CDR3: TGTGCCAGCAGCTTAATGATATACAATGAGCAGTTCTTC.

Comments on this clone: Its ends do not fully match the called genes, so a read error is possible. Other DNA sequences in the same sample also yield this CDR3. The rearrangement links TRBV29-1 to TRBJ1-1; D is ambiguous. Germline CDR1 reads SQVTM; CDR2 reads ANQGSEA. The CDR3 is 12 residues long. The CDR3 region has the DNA TGCAGCGTGGGTCCGGAGAACACTGAGGCTTTCTTT. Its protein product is CSVGPENTEAFF.